The rows below give T cell receptor beta chains drawn from one sample of a study of molecular identifiers for immune sequencing clone quantification. One entry per CDR3 protein results from TCRdb running MiXCR on the PCR reads. Here the sample spans about 640,000 distinct CDR3 sequences, roughly 21% being singletons. Sequenced: naive CD8+ T cells from blood, with Jurkat cell RNA spiked in. These receptors were taken from a human donor in good health. Some libraries in this study had Jurkat cell RNA spiked in. The CDR3 runs from the conserved cysteine through the conserved F or W. The D gene is left open where the match is weak. Clone sizes are given selectively: once, few, many, or a class where the clone is expanded.

d_call,j_call,clone_size,v_call,cdr3_aa,cdr3_nt
-,TRBJ2-3,many,TRBV20-1,CSAREVGSGSTDTQYF,TGCAGTGCTAGAGAAGTTGGTAGCGGATCCACAGATACGCAGTATTTT
-,TRBJ1-1,-,TRBV4-1,CAGSFGGSTEAFF,TGCGCCGGCAGCTTCGGCGGGAGCACTGAAGCTTTCTTT
-,TRBJ1-1,many,TRBV20-1,CRARQVYTEAFF,TGCAGGGCCAGACAGGTTTACACTGAAGCTTTCTTT
-,TRBJ2-4,few,TRBV28,CASSSSLGPENIQYF,TGTGCCAGCAGTTCTTCCCTCGGGCCGGAGAACATTCAGTACTTC
TRBD1,TRBJ2-4,many,TRBV5-6,CASSGDRNIQYF,TGTGCCAGCAGCGGGGACAGAAACATTCAGTACTTC
-,TRBJ2-1,many,TRBV15,CATSRSRGYNEQFF,TGTGCCACCAGCAGATCACGTGGGTACAATGAGCAGTTCTTC
TRBD2,TRBJ2-3,-,TRBV15,CAPSRDRTSGTDTQYF,TGTGCCCCCAGCAGAGATAGGACTAGCGGCACAGATACGCAGTATTTT
-,TRBJ1-1,-,TRBV11-2,CASSLIARVVEAFF,TGTGCCAGCAGCTTAATCGCCAGGGTTGTTGAAGCTTTCTTT
-,TRBJ1-3,many,TRBV29-1,CSVITAMSSGNTIYF,TGCAGCGTCATCACGGCTATGAGCTCTGGAAACACCATATATTTT
-,TRBJ2-3,many,TRBV19,CASSIDRADTQYF,TGTGCCAGTAGTATAGACAGGGCAGATACGCAGTATTTT
-,TRBJ1-3,many,TRBV6-9,CASGGFDFLQNTIYF,TGTGCCAGCGGGGGGTTCGACTTTCTACAAAACACCATATATTTT
-,TRBJ2-1,-,TRBV6-5,CAGSFGFSYNEQFF,TGTGCCGGCAGTTTTGGGTTCTCCTACAATGAGCAGTTCTTC
-,TRBJ1-1,many,TRBV9,CASSEDTGGLNTEAFF,TGTGCCAGCAGCGAGGATACCGGGGGATTGAACACTGAAGCTTTCTTT
-,TRBJ1-1,-,TRBV7-2,CASGLKSRGTEASF,TGTGCCAGCGGCCTTAAAAGCAGGGGCACTGAAGCTTCCTTT
TRBD2,TRBJ2-3,many,TRBV7-9,CASSLGSAGGPTDTQYF,TGTGCCAGCAGCTTAGGATCAGCGGGGGGTCCGACAGATACGCAGTATTTT
-,TRBJ1-4,-,TRBV24-1,CATSDSDPEKLFF,TGTGCCACCAGTGATTCTGATCCTGAAAAACTGTTTTTT
-,TRBJ2-3,many,TRBV29-1,CSVVGTRFANTDTQYF,TGCAGCGTTGTGGGAACAAGGTTTGCAAACACAGATACGCAGTATTTT
-,TRBJ1-3,many,TRBV4-2,CASSQTQGAPGNTIYF,TGTGCCAGCAGCCAAACACAAGGGGCACCTGGAAACACCATATATTTT
TRBD1,TRBJ2-7,many,TRBV12-3/TRBV12-4,CASSLVPGGYEQYF,TGCGCCAGCAGCTTGGTTCCAGGGGGCTACGAGCAGTACTTC
TRBD1,TRBJ1-1,few,TRBV6-2/TRBV6-3,CASSYSDREMNTEAFF,TGTGCCAGCAGTTACTCGGACAGGGAAATGAACACTGAAGCTTTCTTT
-,TRBJ1-5,many,TRBV12-3/TRBV12-4,CASTLGGTQPQHF,TGTGCCAGTACACTGGGGGGCACTCAGCCCCAGCATTTT
-,TRBJ1-2,once,TRBV11-2,CASSPDDPNYGYTF,TGTGCCAGCAGCCCGGACGACCCTAACTATGGCTACACCTTT
-,TRBJ1-6,many,TRBV28,CASSLGKTSYNSPLHF,TGTGCCAGCAGTTTGGGGAAAACCTCCTATAATTCACCCCTCCACTTT
-,TRBJ2-7,-,TRBV11-1,CASTHGRTSSHEQYF,TGTGCCAGCACCCACGGACGGACTTCTTCCCACGAGCAGTACTTC
TRBD2,TRBJ2-7,many,TRBV30,CAWRGTSEFYEQYF,TGTGCCTGGAGGGGGACTAGCGAGTTCTACGAGCAGTACTTC
-,TRBJ2-3,few,TRBV6-6,CASSYPTSADTQYF,TGTGCCAGCAGTTACCCTACTAGTGCAGATACGCAGTATTTT
-,TRBJ1-6,-,TRBV7-9,CASRVTGGSDSPLHF,TGTGCCAGCAGAGTAACGGGGGGCTCTGATTCACCCCTCCACTTT
-,TRBJ1-5,many,TRBV9,CASSVEGGNQPQHF,TGTGCCAGCAGCGTAGAAGGGGGCAATCAGCCCCAGCATTTT
-,TRBJ1-5,few,TRBV19,CASWWREGGQPQHF,TGTGCCAGTTGGTGGCGAGAGGGTGGGCAGCCCCAGCATTTT
-,TRBJ1-2,many,TRBV20-1,CSARSEYNYGYTF,TGCAGTGCTAGATCGGAGTATAACTATGGCTACACCTTC
TRBD1,TRBJ1-4,many,TRBV7-6,CASSHGTENEKLFF,TGTGCCAGCAGCCACGGGACAGAAAATGAAAAACTGTTTTTT
TRBD2,TRBJ2-7,many,TRBV4-3,CASSQEPPGLGLSYEQYF,TGCGCCAGCAGCCAAGAACCCCCCGGACTAGGTCTCTCCTACGAGCAGTACTTC
-,TRBJ2-5,many,TRBV9,CASSQWYGQEAQYF,TGTGCCAGCAGCCAGTGGTACGGTCAAGAGGCCCAGTACTTC
-,TRBJ2-1,few,TRBV30,CAWSAPITSYNEQFF,TGTGCCTGGAGTGCCCCCATCACCTCCTACAATGAGCAGTTCTTC
TRBD1,TRBJ1-1,few,TRBV23-1,CAALSPGQGRIGDNPEAFF,TGCGCCGCTCTCTCTCCCGGACAGGGACGAATAGGTGATAATCCTGAAGCTTTCTTT
-,TRBJ1-5,many,TRBV4-3,CASSQDWQGGNQPQHF,TGCGCCAGCAGCCAAGATTGGCAGGGTGGCAATCAGCCCCAGCATTTT
TRBD2,TRBJ2-7,many,TRBV6-2/TRBV6-3,CASGPYSGITYEQYF,TGTGCCAGCGGCCCCTATAGCGGGATTACCTACGAGCAGTACTTC
-,TRBJ1-4,-,TRBV23-1,CASSQPPGRGQCEKLFF,TGCGCCAGCAGTCAACCCCCCGGGCGGGGGCAGTGTGAAAAACTGTTTTTT
TRBD1,TRBJ1-1,many,TRBV2,CASSDPGTGGTEAFF,TGTGCCAGCAGTGACCCCGGGACAGGGGGCACTGAAGCTTTCTTT
TRBD2,TRBJ2-3,few,TRBV6-5,CASSLSGGNTDTQYF,TGTGCCAGCAGTCTTAGCGGGGGTAACACAGATACGCAGTATTTT
-,TRBJ2-3,few,TRBV12-5,CASGLSRSERTDTQYF,TGTGCTAGTGGTTTGTCGCGGAGTGAGCGCACAGATACGCAGTATTTT
TRBD2,TRBJ2-5,-,TRBV9,CASSALGGTSGSLETQYF,TGTGCCAGCAGCGCCTTGGGAGGGACTAGCGGGAGTTTGGAGACCCAGTACTTC
TRBD2,TRBJ2-7,-,TRBV6-6,CASTNSGGDEQYF,TGTGCCAGCACCAATAGCGGGGGAGACGAGCAGTACTTC
-,TRBJ2-3,many,TRBV27,CASRGLGSTDTQYF,TGTGCCAGCAGGGGTCTTGGGAGCACAGATACGCAGTATTTT
-,TRBJ1-1,many,TRBV5-1,CASSLGHLNTEAFF,TGCGCCAGCAGCCTGGGACACCTGAACACTGAAGCTTTCTTT
-,TRBJ2-5,few,TRBV12-3/TRBV12-4,CASREEVETQYF,TGTGCCAGCAGGGAGGAGGTGGAGACCCAGTACTTC
-,TRBJ2-6,many,TRBV12-3/TRBV12-4,CASSSHSGANVLTF,TGTGCCAGCAGTTCACATTCTGGGGCCAACGTCCTGACTTTC
-,TRBJ2-2,many,TRBV5-1,CASRSYYGAGELFF,TGCGCCAGCAGATCCTACTACGGGGCCGGGGAGCTGTTTTTT
TRBD2,TRBJ2-7,many,TRBV2,CASHDGGLPYEQYF,TGTGCCAGCCATGACGGGGGGTTACCCTACGAGCAGTACTTC
-,TRBJ2-7,few,TRBV24-1,CATSDRVHEQYF,TGTGCCACCAGTGATCGGGTCCATGAGCAGTACTTC
-,TRBJ2-7,-,TRBV29-1,CSVWTEFLNQQYF,TGCAGCGTGTGGACGGAGTTCCTCAATCAGCAGTACTTC
-,TRBJ2-7,many,TRBV10-3,CAISESTGYNREQYF,TGTGCCATCAGTGAGTCGACAGGATATAATCGCGAGCAGTACTTC